The present T cell receptor (beta chain) was sequenced within a study of PD-1 blockade in mismatch repair-deficient tumors. Study-wide findings and caveats: Tumor-resident clones, often undetectable pretreatment in blood, expanded then contracted after pembrolizumab.

Every patient had mismatch repair deficiency by PCR or immunohistochemistry. The TCR-sequenced patients were a few responders to pembrolizumab. Measured with immunoSEQ multiplex PCR; TCRdb has only the in-frame clones, and not every one. Counted here are 30,000 to 45,000 clones, roughly 84% occurring once; the ten biggest clones make up roughly 3.9%. Of note for this clone: Its cognate antigen is unknown.

This clonotype was sampled from an adult with mismatch repair-deficient cancer. Material: peripheral blood, obtained approximately 78 weeks after starting pembrolizumab.

DNA for the CDR3: TGTGCCACCAGCAGAGATCGTAACAGGGCAGGGGACACTGAAGCTTTCTTT. It encodes CATSRDRNRAGDTEAFF. The gene calls are TRBV15 and TRBJ1-1; tentative D call: TRBD1 (6 bases). The CDR3 has 17 amino acids. V was shortened by 0 bases and J by 3 bases, with 17 bases between the two germline ends. Germline assignment: CDR1 LNHNV and CDR2 YYDKDF (reference sequence).